This T cell receptor beta chain came from a study of CD8+ T cells in alopecia areata. Whole-study context: Those patients who were treated received oral tofacitinib, which was given at 5 to 10 mg twice daily for moderate-to-severe alopecia areata. Study-level points and caveats: For lesional scalp, especially alopecia totalis/universalis, clonality was higher than in normal scalp.

The V end lost 3 bases, the J end lost 8 bases, and 21 bases lay between the germline ends. The germline V gene has CDR1 SQVTM and CDR2 ANQGSEA. The CDR3 runs 15 residues. This clone was detected a few times. Its antigen is not known. Investigators isolated RNA and reverse transcribed it into cDNA to act as the sequencing template. Method: immunoSEQ multiplex PCR; TCRdb's copy keeps in-frame clones and lacks some. The sample carries 150,000 to 180,000 clones, around 55% recorded once. This TCR was sampled from a human donor with alopecia areata. The sample was CD8+ T cells sorted from blood, taken at week 0. The J gene is TRBJ2-3, the V gene TRBV29-1; D is perhaps TRBD1 or TRBD2 (6 bases each). For the CDR3, the DNA is TGCAGCGTTGATAGTGGCGCCCAAGGGGGAGGTACGCAGTATTTT. Protein sequence: CSVDSGAQGGGTQYF.